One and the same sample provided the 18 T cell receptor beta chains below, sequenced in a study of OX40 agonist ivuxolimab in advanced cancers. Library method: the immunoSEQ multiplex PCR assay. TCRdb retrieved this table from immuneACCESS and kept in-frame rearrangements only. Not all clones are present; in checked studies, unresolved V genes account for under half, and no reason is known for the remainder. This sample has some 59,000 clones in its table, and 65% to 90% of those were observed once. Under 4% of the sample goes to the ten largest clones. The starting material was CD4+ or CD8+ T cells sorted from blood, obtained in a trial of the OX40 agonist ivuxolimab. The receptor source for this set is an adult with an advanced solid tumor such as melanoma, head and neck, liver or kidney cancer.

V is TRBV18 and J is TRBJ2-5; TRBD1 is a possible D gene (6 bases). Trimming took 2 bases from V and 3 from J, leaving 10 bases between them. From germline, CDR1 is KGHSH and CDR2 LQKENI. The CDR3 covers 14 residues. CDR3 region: CASSPGGGEETQYF. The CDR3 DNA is TGTGCCAGCTCACCAGGGGGCGGAGAAGAGACCCAGTACTTC.

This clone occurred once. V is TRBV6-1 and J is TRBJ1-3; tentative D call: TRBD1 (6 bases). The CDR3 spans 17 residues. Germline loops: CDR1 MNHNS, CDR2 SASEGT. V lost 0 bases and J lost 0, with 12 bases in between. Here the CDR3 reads CASSEALPGASGNTIYF. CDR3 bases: TGTGCCAGCAGTGAAGCGCTTCCGGGGGCCTCTGGAAACACCATATATTTT.

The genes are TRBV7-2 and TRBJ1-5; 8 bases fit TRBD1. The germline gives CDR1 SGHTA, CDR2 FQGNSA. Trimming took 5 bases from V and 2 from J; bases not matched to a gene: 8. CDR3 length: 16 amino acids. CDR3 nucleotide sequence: TGTGCCAGCAGCCTACACCAGGGGGCTGGCAATCAGCCCCAGCATTTT. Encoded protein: CASSLHQGAGNQPQHF.

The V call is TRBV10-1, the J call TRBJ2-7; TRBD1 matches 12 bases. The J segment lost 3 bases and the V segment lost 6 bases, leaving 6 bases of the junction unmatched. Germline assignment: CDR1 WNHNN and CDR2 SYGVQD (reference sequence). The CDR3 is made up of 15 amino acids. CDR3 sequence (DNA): TGCGCCAGCAGCCTGGGACAGGGGGCGAACTACGAGCAGTACTTC. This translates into CASSLGQGANYEQYF.

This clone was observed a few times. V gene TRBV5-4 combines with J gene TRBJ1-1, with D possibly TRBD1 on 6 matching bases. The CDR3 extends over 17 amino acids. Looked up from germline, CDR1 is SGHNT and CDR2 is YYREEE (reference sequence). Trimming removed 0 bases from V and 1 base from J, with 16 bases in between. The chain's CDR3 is CASSLEAGANTNTEAFF. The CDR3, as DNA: TGTGCCAGCAGCTTGGAGGCAGGGGCGAATACGAACACTGAAGCTTTCTTT.

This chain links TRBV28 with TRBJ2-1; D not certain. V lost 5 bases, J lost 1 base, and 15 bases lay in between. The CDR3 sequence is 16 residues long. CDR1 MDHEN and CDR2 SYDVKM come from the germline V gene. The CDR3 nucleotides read TGTGCCAGCAGTCTGACTTTAGTACAATCCTACAATGAGCAGTTCTTC. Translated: CASSLTLVQSYNEQFF.

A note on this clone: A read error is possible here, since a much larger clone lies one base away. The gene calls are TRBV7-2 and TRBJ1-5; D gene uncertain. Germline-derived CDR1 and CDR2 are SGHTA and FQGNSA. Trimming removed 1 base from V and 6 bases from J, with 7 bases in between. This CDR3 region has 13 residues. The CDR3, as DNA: TGTGCCAGCAGCTTAGGGGGTAGTCAGCCCCAGCATTTT. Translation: CASSLGGSQPQHF.

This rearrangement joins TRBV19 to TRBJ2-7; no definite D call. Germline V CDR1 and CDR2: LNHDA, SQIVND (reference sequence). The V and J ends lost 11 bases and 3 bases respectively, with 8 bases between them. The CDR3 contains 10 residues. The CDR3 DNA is TGTGCCGTGGGGAACTACGAGCAGTACTTC. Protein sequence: CAVGNYEQYF.

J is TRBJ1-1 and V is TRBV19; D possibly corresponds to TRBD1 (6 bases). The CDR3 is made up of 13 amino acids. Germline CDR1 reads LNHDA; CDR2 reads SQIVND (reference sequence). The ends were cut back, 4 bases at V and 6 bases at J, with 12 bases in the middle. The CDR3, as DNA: TGTGCCAGTAGTACGACAGGCGACCCTGAAGCTTTCTTT. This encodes CASSTTGDPEAFF.

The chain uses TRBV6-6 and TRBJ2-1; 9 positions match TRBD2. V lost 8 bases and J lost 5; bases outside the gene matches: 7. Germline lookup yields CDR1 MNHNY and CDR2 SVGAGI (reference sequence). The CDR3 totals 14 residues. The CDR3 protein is CASLGLARNNEQFF. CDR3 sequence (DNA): TGTGCCAGCCTAGGACTAGCGAGGAACAATGAGCAGTTCTTC.

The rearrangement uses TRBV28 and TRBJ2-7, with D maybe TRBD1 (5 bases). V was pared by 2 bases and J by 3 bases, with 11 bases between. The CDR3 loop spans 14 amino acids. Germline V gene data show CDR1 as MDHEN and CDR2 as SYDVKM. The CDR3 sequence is CASSLQGSIYEQYF. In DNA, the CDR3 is TGTGCCAGCAGTTTACAGGGATCAATCTACGAGCAGTACTTC.

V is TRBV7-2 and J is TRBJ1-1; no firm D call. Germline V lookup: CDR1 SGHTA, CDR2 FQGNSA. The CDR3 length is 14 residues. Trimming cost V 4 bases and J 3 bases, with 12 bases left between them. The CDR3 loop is CASSSQDGYTEAFF. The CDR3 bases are TGTGCCAGCAGCTCCCAGGACGGATACACTGAAGCTTTCTTT.

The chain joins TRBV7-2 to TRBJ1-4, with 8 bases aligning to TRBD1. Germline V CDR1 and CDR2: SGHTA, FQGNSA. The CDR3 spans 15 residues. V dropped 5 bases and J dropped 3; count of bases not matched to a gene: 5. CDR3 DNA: TGTGCCAGCAGCCCTCAGGGGGCGGCTAATGAAAAACTGTTTTTT. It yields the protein CASSPQGAANEKLFF.

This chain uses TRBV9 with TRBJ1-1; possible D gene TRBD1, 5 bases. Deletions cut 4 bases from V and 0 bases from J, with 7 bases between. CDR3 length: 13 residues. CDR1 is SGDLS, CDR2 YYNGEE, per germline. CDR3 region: CASSRQMNTEAFF. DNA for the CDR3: TGTGCCAGCAGCCGACAGATGAACACTGAAGCTTTCTTT.

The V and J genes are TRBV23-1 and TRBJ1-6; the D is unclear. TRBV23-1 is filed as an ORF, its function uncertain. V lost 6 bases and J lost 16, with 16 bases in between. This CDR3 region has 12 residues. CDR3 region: CASSHLGRVLHF. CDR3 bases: TGCGCCAGCAGCCACCTCGGGCGTGTACTCCACTTT.

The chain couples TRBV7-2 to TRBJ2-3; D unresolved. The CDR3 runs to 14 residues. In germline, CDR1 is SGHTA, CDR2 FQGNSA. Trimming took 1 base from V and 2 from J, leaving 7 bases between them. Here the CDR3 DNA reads TGTGCCAGCAGCTTAGATTGGGACACAGATACGCAGTATTTT. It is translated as CASSLDWDTDTQYF.

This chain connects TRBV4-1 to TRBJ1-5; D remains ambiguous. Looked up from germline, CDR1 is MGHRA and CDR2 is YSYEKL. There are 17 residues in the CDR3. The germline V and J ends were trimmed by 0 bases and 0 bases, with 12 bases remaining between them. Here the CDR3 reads CASSQEEQDYSNQPQHF. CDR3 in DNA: TGCGCCAGCAGCCAAGAGGAGCAGGACTATAGCAATCAGCCCCAGCATTTT.

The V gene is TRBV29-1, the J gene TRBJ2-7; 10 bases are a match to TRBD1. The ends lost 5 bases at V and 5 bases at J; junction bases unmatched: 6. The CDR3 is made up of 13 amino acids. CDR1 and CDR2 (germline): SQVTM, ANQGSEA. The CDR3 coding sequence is TGCAGCGTTTCGGGGACAGGGGACAACGAGCAGTACTTC. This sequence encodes CSVSGTGDNEQYF.